This T cell receptor beta chain was recovered during a study of identical twins. A single record per CDR3 protein comes from TCRdb applying MiXCR to the 5' RACE reads. The table includes approximately 500,000 distinct CDR3 sequences, approximately 14% detected once. Of note for this clonotype: What it binds is unknown. The junction differs from germline at one of its ends, possibly a read error.

Whole-study findings and limits: Out-of-frame alpha sequences common to twins exhibited a surplus of low generation probability. A cross-sectional statistical analysis, not follow-up of the same donors, supported the conclusions. Cord blood beta clonotypes present at high abundance carried fewer insertions; no such pattern appeared in memory repertoires.

This sample was shared with a second study, whose subject was yellow fever vaccine responses in identical twins.

The sequenced material came from CD4+ T cells sorted from blood. The receptor's source is a young woman in good health.

The CDR3 DNA reads TGTGCCAGCTGTTTCGGGGTAGCGGAACCCTCTGGCACAGATACGCAGTATTTT. It is translated as CASCFGVAEPSGTDTQYF. The gene calls are TRBV12-3 or TRBV12-4 and TRBJ2-3; D might be TRBD2 (6 bases). The CDR3 extends over 18 amino acids.